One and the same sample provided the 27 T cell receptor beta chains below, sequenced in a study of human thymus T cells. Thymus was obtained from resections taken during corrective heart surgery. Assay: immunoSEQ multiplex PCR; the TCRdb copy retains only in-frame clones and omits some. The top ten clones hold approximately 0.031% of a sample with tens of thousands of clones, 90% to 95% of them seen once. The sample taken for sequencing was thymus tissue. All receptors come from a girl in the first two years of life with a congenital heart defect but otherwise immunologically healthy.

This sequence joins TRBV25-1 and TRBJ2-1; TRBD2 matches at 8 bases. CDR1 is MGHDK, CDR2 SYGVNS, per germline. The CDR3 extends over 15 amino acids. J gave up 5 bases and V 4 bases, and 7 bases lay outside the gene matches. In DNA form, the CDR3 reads TGTGCCAGCAGTGGGCTAGCGGGTCGGGACAATGAGCAGTTCTTC. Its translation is CASSGLAGRDNEQFF.

The CDR3 reads CASSLERGTGSYGYTF. DNA of the CDR3: TGTGCCAGCAGTTTAGAGAGGGGGACAGGGAGCTATGGCTACACCTTC. This sequence joins TRBV27 and TRBJ1-2; the match to TRBD1 covers 9 bases. V trimming: 2 bases; J trimming: 4 bases; junction bases outside the gene matches: 8. CDR3 length equals 16 residues. Per the germline V gene, CDR1 is MNHEY and CDR2 is SMNVEV (reference sequence).

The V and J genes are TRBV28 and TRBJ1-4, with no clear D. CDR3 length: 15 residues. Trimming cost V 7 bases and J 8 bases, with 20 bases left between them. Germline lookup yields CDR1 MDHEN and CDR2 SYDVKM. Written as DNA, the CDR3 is TGTGCCAGCACCAATTTTTTGGCCTCCGCCGAAAAACTGTTTTTT. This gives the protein CASTNFLASAEKLFF.

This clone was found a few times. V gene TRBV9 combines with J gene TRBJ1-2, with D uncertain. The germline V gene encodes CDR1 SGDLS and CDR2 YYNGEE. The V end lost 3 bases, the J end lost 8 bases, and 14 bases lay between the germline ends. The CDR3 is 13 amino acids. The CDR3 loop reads CASSDESAGGYTF. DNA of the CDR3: TGTGCCAGCAGCGACGAATCCGCAGGCGGCTACACCTTC.

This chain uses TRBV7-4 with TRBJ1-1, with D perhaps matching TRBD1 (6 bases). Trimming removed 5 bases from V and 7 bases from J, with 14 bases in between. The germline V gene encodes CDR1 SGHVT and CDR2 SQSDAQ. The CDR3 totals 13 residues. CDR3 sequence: CASSPNRENEAFF. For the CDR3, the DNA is TGTGCCAGCAGCCCAAACAGGGAAAATGAAGCTTTCTTT.

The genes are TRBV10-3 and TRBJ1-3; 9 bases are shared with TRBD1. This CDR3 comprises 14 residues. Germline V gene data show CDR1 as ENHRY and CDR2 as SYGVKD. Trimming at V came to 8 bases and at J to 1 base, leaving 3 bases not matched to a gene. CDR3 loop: CAIRDRVSGNTIYF. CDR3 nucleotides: TGTGCCATCCGGGACAGGGTTTCTGGAAACACCATATATTTT.

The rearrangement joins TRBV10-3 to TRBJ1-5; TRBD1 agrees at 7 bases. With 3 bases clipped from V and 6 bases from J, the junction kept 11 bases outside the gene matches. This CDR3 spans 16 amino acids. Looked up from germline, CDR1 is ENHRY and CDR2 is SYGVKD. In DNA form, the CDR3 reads TGTGCCATCAGTGACCTCCCCTCAGGGGGACGTCAGCCCCAGCATTTT. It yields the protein CAISDLPSGGRQPQHF.

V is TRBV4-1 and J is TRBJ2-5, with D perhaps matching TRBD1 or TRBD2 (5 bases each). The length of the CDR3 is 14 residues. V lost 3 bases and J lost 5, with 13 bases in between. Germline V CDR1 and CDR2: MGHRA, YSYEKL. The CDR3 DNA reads TGCGCCAGCAGCCATTGGGGGAGCTCGGAGACCCAGTACTTC. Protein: CASSHWGSSETQYF.

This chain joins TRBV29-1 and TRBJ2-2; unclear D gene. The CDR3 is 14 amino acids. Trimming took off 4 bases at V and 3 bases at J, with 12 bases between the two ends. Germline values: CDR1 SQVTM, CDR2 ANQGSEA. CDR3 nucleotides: TGCAGCGTTGTCCCCCTCCGCGACACCGGGGAGCTGTTTTTT. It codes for CSVVPLRDTGELFF.

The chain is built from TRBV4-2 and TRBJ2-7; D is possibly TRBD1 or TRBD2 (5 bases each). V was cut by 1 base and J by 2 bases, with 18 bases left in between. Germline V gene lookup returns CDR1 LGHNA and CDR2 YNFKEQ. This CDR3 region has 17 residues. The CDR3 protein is CASSQVGSGQFAYEQYF. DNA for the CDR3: TGTGCCAGCAGCCAAGTCGGGTCGGGGCAGTTCGCCTACGAGCAGTACTTC.

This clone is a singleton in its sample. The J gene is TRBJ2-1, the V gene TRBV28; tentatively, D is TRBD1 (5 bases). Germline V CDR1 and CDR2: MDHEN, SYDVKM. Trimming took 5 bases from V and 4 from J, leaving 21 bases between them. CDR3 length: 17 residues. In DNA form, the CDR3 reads TGTGCCAGCAGTACCGCACCCCAGACAGCTATATACAATGAGCAGTTCTTC. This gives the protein CASSTAPQTAIYNEQFF.

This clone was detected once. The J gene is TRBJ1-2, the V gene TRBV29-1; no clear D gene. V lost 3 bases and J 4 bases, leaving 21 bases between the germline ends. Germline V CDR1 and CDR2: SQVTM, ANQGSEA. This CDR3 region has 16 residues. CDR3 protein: CSVEETSTPLSYGYTF. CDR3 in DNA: TGCAGCGTTGAGGAGACATCCACACCGTTGAGCTATGGCTACACCTTC.

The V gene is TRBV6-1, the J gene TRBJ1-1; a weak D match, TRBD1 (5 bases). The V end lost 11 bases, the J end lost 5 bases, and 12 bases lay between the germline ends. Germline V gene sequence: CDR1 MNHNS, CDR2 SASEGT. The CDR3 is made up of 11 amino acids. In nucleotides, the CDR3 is TGTGCCGCCTGGGGGGGGACTGAAGCTTTCTTT. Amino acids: CAAWGGTEAFF.

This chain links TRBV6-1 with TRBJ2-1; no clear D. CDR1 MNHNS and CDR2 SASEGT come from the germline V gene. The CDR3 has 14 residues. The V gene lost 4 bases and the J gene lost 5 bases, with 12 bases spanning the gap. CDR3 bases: TGTGCCAGCAGTGTAGAGACCCCCAACAATGAGCAGTTCTTC. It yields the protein CASSVETPNNEQFF.

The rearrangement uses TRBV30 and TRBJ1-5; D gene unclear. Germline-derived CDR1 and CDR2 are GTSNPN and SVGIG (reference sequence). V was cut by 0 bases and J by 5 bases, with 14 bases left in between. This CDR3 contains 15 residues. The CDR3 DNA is TGTGCCTGGAGTGTAGGTGGTCCGGGGTATCAGCCCCAGCATTTT. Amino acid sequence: CAWSVGGPGYQPQHF.

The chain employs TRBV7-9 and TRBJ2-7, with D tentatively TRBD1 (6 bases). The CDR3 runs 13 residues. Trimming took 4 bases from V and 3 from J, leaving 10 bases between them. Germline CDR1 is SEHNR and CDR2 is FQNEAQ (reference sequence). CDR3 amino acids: CASSSDRNYEQYF. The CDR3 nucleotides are TGTGCCAGCAGCTCCGACAGGAACTACGAGCAGTACTTC.

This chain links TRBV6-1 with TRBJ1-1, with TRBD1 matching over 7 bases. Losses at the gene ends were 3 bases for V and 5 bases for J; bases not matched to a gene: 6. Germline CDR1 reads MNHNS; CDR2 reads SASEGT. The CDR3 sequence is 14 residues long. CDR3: CASSDHTGETEAFF. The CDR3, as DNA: TGTGCCAGCAGTGACCATACAGGGGAGACTGAAGCTTTCTTT.

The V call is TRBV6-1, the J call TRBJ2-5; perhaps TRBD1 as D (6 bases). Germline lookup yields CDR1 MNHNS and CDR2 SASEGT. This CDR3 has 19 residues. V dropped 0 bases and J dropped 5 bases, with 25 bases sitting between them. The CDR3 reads CASSEAPLDFEGDRETQYF. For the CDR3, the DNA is TGTGCCAGCAGTGAAGCACCCCTAGATTTTGAGGGGGATCGGGAGACCCAGTACTTC.

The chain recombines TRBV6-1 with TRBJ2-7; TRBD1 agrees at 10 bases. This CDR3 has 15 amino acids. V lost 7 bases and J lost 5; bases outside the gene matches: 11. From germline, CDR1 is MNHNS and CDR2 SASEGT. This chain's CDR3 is CASIRSRDRGHEQYF. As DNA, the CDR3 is TGTGCCAGCATCCGAAGCCGGGACAGGGGCCACGAGCAGTACTTC.

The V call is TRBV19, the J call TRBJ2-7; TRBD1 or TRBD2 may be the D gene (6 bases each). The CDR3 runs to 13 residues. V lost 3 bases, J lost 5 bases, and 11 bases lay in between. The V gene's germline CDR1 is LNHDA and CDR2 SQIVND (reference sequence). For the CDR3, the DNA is TGTGCCAGTAGTATTCCCGGGGGCGACGAGCAGTACTTC. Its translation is CASSIPGGDEQYF. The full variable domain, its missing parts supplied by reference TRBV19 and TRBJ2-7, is DGGITQSPKYLFRKEGQNVTLSCEQNLNHDAMYWYRQDPGQGLRLIYYSQIVNDFQKGDIAEGYSVSREKKESFPLTVTSAQKNPTAFYLCASSIPGGDEQYFGPGTRLTVT.

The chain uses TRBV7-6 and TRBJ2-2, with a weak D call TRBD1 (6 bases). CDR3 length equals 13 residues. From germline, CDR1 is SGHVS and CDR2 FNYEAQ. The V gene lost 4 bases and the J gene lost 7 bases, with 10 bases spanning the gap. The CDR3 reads CASSWDINGELFF. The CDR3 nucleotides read TGTGCCAGCAGCTGGGACATTAACGGGGAGCTGTTTTTT.

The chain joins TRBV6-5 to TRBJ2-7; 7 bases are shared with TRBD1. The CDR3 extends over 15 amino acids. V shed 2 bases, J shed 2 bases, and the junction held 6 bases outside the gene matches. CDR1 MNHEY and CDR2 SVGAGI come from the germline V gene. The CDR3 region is CASSYRGGWTYEQYF. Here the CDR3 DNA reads TGTGCCAGCAGTTACAGAGGGGGCTGGACCTACGAGCAGTACTTC.

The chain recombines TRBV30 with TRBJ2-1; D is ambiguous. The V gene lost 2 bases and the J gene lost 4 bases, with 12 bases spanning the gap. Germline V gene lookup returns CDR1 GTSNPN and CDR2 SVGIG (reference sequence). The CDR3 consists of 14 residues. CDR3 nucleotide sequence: TGTGCCTGGAGTAGGACGGACGCATACAATGAGCAGTTCTTC. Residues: CAWSRTDAYNEQFF.

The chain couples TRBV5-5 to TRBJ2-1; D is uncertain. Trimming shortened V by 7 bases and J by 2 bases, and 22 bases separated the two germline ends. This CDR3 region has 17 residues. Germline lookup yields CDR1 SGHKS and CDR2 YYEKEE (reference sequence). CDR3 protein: CASRAAGPGSTYNEQFF. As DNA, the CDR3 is TGTGCCAGCCGGGCCGCTGGGCCCGGTTCGACCTACAATGAGCAGTTCTTC.

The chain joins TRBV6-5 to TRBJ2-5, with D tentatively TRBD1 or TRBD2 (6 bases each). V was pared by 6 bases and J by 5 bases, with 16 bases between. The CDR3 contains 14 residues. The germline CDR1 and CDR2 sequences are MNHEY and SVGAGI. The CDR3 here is CASRKLGGPETQYF. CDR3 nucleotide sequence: TGTGCCAGCAGAAAACTGGGGGGCCCGGAGACCCAGTACTTC.

The CDR3 region is CASSRGLVRVQFF. The CDR3 DNA is TGTGCCAGCAGCCGCGGACTTGTGAGGGTGCAGTTCTTC. The chain uses TRBV14 and TRBJ2-1, with TRBD2 as a possible D gene (5 bases). This CDR3 has 13 amino acids. The germline gives CDR1 SGHDN, CDR2 FVKESK. V was pared by 4 bases and J by 12 bases, with 16 bases between. Filled out from reference TRBV14 and TRBJ2-1, the complete variable domain reads EAGVTQFPSHSVIEKGQTVTLRCDPISGHDNLYWYRRVMGKEIKFLLHFVKESKQDESGMPNNRFLAERTGGTYSTLKVQPAELEDSGVYFCASSRGLVRVQFFGPGTRLTVL.

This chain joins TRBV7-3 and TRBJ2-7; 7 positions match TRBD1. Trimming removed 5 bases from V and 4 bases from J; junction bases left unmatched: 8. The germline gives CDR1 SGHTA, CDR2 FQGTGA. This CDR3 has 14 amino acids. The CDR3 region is CASSPGTEAYEQYF. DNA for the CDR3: TGTGCCAGCAGCCCGGGGACAGAGGCGTACGAGCAGTACTTC.